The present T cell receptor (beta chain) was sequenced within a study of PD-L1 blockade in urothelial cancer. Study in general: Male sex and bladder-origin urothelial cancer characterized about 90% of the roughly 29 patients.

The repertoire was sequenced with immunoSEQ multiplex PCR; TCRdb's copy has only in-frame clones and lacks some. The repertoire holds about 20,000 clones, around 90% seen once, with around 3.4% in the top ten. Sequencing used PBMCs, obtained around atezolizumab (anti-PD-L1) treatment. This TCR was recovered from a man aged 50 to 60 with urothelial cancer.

The CDR3 reads CASSSALGRLNEQFF. CDR3 sequence (DNA): TGTGCCAGCAGCTCCGCCCTAGGGAGATTGAATGAGCAGTTCTTC. V is TRBV11-3 and J is TRBJ2-1; D perhaps matches TRBD2 (5 bases). Germline lookup yields CDR1 SGHNT and CDR2 YENEEA. Trimming removed 4 bases at V and 7 bases at J, with 17 bases between. The CDR3 loop spans 15 amino acids.